In its sample, the clone carrying this T cell receptor (beta chain) was seen many times. Its target is unknown. It was RNA transcripts that yielded the amplified TCR beta CDR3 regions. TCR CDR3 underwent first-round RT-PCR with the HTBI primer set. TCRdb re-called the multiplex PCR reads with MiXCR, one entry per CDR3 protein. The sample lists over 500,000 distinct CDR3 sequences, more than 15% seen once, with 15% to 20% in the top ten. V lost 9 bases and J lost 1; bases outside the gene matches: 5. The CDR3 is 14 amino acids. Looked up from germline, CDR1 is SNHLY and CDR2 is FYNNEI. This sample was included in a study of T cells in Graves' hyperthyroidism and ophthalmopathy. Inclusion characteristics of ophthalmopathy patients comprised a Clinical Activity Score of at least 3, a NOSPECS grade of at least 4, and duration under 3 months. Overall study findings and caveats: Most clonotypes expanded in the thyroid (above 0.001) were also present in blood. Prediction of ophthalmopathy progression came a median approximately 7 months pre-onset. Classification by a 13 V-J model distinguished ophthalmopathy from stable hyperthyroidism.

The source is a woman between 18 and 29 years old with Graves' ophthalmopathy. The specimen sequenced was blood. The genes are TRBV2 and TRBJ1-1; 10 bases are a match to TRBD1. The DNA for the CDR3 is TGTGCCAGGCAGACAGGGGGCAGGAACACTGAAGCTTTCTTT. Translation: CARQTGGRNTEAFF.